The subject of this entry is one T cell receptor beta chain. Antigen specificity is unknown. Measured with immunoSEQ multiplex PCR; TCRdb has only the in-frame clones, and not every one. The sample yields around 35,000 clones, about 86% seen once. V was trimmed by 6 bases and J by 7 bases, leaving 15 bases between them. The CDR3 contains 14 residues. Looked up from germline, CDR1 is MNHNY and CDR2 is SVGAGI (reference sequence). The data are from a study of OX40 agonist ivuxolimab in advanced cancers. Study in general: The dose-escalation group included hepatocellular carcinoma, melanoma, renal cell carcinoma and head and neck cancer.

Study-level points and caveats: Expanded clones tended on average to be more numerous among CD8+ T cells than CD4+. Dosing at 0.1 to 3.0 mg/kg was accompanied by clonal expansion of CD4+ and CD8+ blood T cells by week 6.

A history of autoimmune disease or systemic immunosuppression excluded patients. The chain links TRBV6-6 to TRBJ2-2, with D hard to call. The clonotype comes from an adult with an advanced solid tumor such as melanoma, head and neck, liver or kidney cancer. The sample here was CD4+ or CD8+ T cells sorted from blood, taken in a trial of the OX40 agonist ivuxolimab. CDR3: CASSYIRPLGELFF. The DNA for the CDR3 is TGTGCCAGCAGCTACATCAGGCCGCTCGGGGAGCTGTTTTTT.